The T cell receptor beta chain under discussion was sequenced for a study of T cells in Graves' hyperthyroidism and ophthalmopathy. Study results and caveats: Model predictions of ophthalmopathy came a median about 6.3 months before onset.

What was amplified from RNA transcripts were TCR beta CDR3 regions. RT-PCR in the first round (using the HTBI primer set) targeted the TCR CDR3. TCRdb fed the multiplex PCR reads into MiXCR, producing one record per CDR3 protein. Of about 380,000 distinct CDR3 sequences in the sample, around a sixth were seen once. Per germline, CDR1 MNHNS and CDR2 SASEGT. There are 12 residues in the CDR3. This clonotype was observed a few times. Antigen specificity is unknown. At one of its ends the junction is not consistent with the germline gene, which may arise from a read error. This rearrangement joins TRBV6-1 to TRBJ2-5; D assignment may be TRBD1 or TRBD2 (5 bases each). The receptor comes from a man aged 18-30 years with Graves' ophthalmopathy. Material for sequencing was blood. CDR3 loop: CASSAPAGTQNF. The CDR3, as DNA: TGTGCCAGCAGTGCACCAGCCGGGACCCAAAACTTC.